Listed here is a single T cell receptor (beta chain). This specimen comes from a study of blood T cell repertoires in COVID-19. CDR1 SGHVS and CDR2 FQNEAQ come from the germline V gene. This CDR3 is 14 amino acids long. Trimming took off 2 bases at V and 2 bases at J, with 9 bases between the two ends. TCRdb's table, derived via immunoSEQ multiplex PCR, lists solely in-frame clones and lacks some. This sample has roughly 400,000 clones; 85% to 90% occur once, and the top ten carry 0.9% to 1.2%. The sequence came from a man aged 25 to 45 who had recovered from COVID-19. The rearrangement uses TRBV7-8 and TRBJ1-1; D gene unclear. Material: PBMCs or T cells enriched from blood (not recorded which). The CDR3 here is CASSLMSINTEAFF. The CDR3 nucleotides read TGTGCCAGCAGCTTAATGAGTATTAACACTGAAGCTTTCTTT.